A single sample gave rise to the 19 T cell receptor beta chains below, sequenced in a study of response to subunit inactivated influenza vaccine. One entry per CDR3 protein, called by TCRdb with MiXCR from the RT-PCR reads. The sample yields approximately 170,000 distinct CDR3 sequences, about an eighth seen once. Source: CD8+ T cells sorted from PBMCs, taken approximately 5 days after vaccination. These receptors were collected from a man aged 50 to 59 who received an inactivated influenza vaccine.

This chain connects TRBV2 to TRBJ2-1; 7 nucleotides match TRBD2. V lost 2 bases and J lost 8; bases outside the gene matches: 15. The CDR3 runs to 17 residues. Germline V gives CDR1 SNHLY, CDR2 FYNNEI. The DNA of the CDR3 is TGTGCCAGCAGTGAAAGGTCGGGAGACAGCCTAGCGGATGAGCAGTTCTTC. Protein: CASSERSGDSLADEQFF.

The chain couples TRBV6-1 to TRBJ2-1; tentatively, D is TRBD2 (6 bases). The CDR3 totals 14 residues. Trimming took 7 bases from V and 4 from J, leaving 14 bases between them. From germline, CDR1 is MNHNS and CDR2 SASEGT. The CDR3 DNA reads TGTGCCAGCACCCCCCTAGCGCAGTACAATGAGCAGTTCTTC. Its translation is CASTPLAQYNEQFF.

This clonotype was found a few times. The chain combines TRBV6-1 with TRBJ2-1; TRBD2 matches at 12 bases. The CDR3 contains 14 residues. Trimming at V came to 6 bases and at J to 8 bases, leaving 5 bases not matched to a gene. From germline, CDR1 is MNHNS and CDR2 SASEGT. The DNA for the CDR3 is TGTGCCAGCAGGACTAGCGGGAGCTTCTATGAGCAGTTCTTC. Its protein product is CASRTSGSFYEQFF.

DNA for the CDR3: TGTGCCAGCAGTTTAGCCCCCCCGGCTTCGCCCGACAGATCCTCCTACGAGCAGTACTTC. It is translated as CASSLAPPASPDRSSYEQYF. V gene TRBV28 combines with J gene TRBJ2-7; TRBD1 might be the D (5 bases). V was shortened by 2 bases and J by 0 bases, with 26 bases between the two germline ends. The length of the CDR3 is 20 residues. Germline V gene data show CDR1 as MDHEN and CDR2 as SYDVKM.

The rearrangement links TRBV29-1 to TRBJ2-1; TRBD2 matches at 13 bases. CDR1 and CDR2 (germline): SQVTM, ANQGSEA. With 8 bases clipped from V and 11 bases from J, the junction kept 12 bases outside the gene matches. The CDR3 extends over 14 amino acids. CDR3 sequence (DNA): TGCAGCATTTGGACTAGCGGGAGTGGCGATCAGCAGTTCTTC. Translated, it gives CSIWTSGSGDQQFF.

Concerning this clonotype itself: This could be a read error, since a much larger clone is one nucleotide away. The rearrangement joins TRBV11-2 to TRBJ2-5; no reliable D call. There are 12 residues in the CDR3. The ends were cut back, 4 bases at V and 6 bases at J, with 9 bases in the middle. Per germline, CDR1 SGHAT and CDR2 FQNNGV. The CDR3 nucleotides read TGTGCCAGCAGCTCCTGCGTTCAGACCCAGTACTTC. This sequence encodes CASSSCVQTQYF. The full variable domain, its missing parts supplied by reference TRBV11-2 and TRBJ2-5, is EAGVAQSPRYKIIEKRQSVAFWCNPISGHATLYWYQQILGQGPKLLIQFQNNGVVDDSQLPKDRFSAERLKGVDSTLKIQPAKLEDSAVYLCASSSCVQTQYFGPGTRLLVL.

This clonotype was seen more than once but under ten times. The CDR3: CASTRGMQPQHF. The CDR3 DNA sequence: TGTGCCAGCACCAGGGGAATGCAGCCCCAGCATTTT. The chain has TRBV28 and TRBJ1-5, with D maybe TRBD1 (6 bases). The CDR3 totals 12 residues. The germline V gene has CDR1 MDHEN and CDR2 SYDVKM. Trimming took 7 bases from V and 7 from J, leaving 11 bases between them.

This rearrangement joins TRBV5-1 to TRBJ2-1, with a weak D call TRBD2 (7 bases). The CDR3 extends over 15 amino acids. V lost 0 bases to trimming and J lost 6 bases, with 13 bases between them. From germline, CDR1 is SGHRS and CDR2 YFSETQ. CDR3 protein: CASSLAAGASNEQFF. Here the CDR3 DNA reads TGCGCCAGCAGCTTGGCCGCGGGGGCGAGCAATGAGCAGTTCTTC.

V gene TRBV27 combines with J gene TRBJ2-3; TRBD2 is a possible D gene (5 bases). The CDR3 covers 13 residues. V gave up 5 bases and J gave up 0 bases, with 6 bases separating them. Germline V gives CDR1 MNHEY, CDR2 SMNVEV (reference sequence). Written as DNA, the CDR3 is TGTGCCAGCAGTGGACTTAGCACAGATACGCAGTATTTT. This sequence encodes CASSGLSTDTQYF.

Only a few counts were recorded for this clonotype. This rearrangement joins TRBV28 to TRBJ2-1; 7 positions match TRBD2. Germline CDR1 MDHEN, CDR2 SYDVKM. V was clipped by 5 bases and J by 8 bases; unmatched bases: 18. CDR3 length: 17 amino acids. The CDR3 reads CASSPLSAWSRGDEQFF. In DNA, the CDR3 is TGTGCCAGCAGTCCCCTGTCAGCTTGGTCCCGGGGGGATGAGCAGTTCTTC. The full variable domain, completed using reference TRBV28 and TRBJ2-1, is DVKVTQSSRYLVKRTGEKVFLECVQDMDHENMFWYRQDPGLGLRLIYFSYDVKMKEKGDIPEGYSVSREKKERFSLILESASTNQTSMYLCASSPLSAWSRGDEQFFGPGTRLTVL.

The table lists this clonotype with a few counts. This rearrangement joins TRBV7-9 to TRBJ1-2, with 9 nucleotides matching TRBD1. V shed 4 bases and J 6 bases; nucleotides not matched to a gene: 9. Germline V gene data show CDR1 as SEHNR and CDR2 as FQNEAQ (reference sequence). This CDR3 is built from 15 residues. The CDR3 loop is CASSSSTGGLNGYTF. The CDR3, as DNA: TGTGCCAGCAGCTCGTCGACAGGGGGGTTGAATGGCTACACCTTC.

V usage is TRBV9 and J usage is TRBJ2-5, with TRBD1 as a possible D gene (6 bases). Germline CDR1 and CDR2: SGDLS and YYNGEE. CDR3 length: 13 amino acids. Trimming took off 3 bases at V and 3 bases at J, with 9 bases between the two ends. As DNA, the CDR3 is TGTGCCAGCAGCGGACAGGTAGAAGAGACCCAGTACTTC. Translated, it gives CASSGQVEETQYF.

This sequence joins TRBV7-9 and TRBJ2-1; 9 bases align to TRBD2. This CDR3 contains 17 residues. Germline CDR1 reads SEHNR; CDR2 reads FQNEAQ (reference sequence). V dropped 5 bases and J dropped 1; count of bases not matched to a gene: 9. Written as DNA, the CDR3 is TGTGCCAGCAGCCCTCAGGCTAGCGGGACGTCCTACAATGAGCAGTTCTTC. Translation gives CASSPQASGTSYNEQFF.

Many counts were recorded for this clonotype. The V gene is TRBV6-5, the J gene TRBJ2-7; 7 nucleotides line up with TRBD1. CDR1 is MNHEY, CDR2 SVGAGI, per germline. Germline trimming cut 2 bases from V and 3 bases from J; bases unmatched to any gene: 7. CDR3 length: 15 residues. CDR3 nucleotide sequence: TGTGCCAGCAGTTACACAGGGGATCCCGTCTACGAGCAGTACTTC. Encoded protein: CASSYTGDPVYEQYF.

The CDR3 DNA follows: TGTGCCAGCAGCCAAGAGTCTAGCGCGACTAGCACAGATACGCAGTATTTT. Amino acids: CASSQESSATSTDTQYF. The chain is built from TRBV3-1 and TRBJ2-3, with a possible D match to TRBD2 (6 bases). The CDR3 consists of 17 residues. The ends were cut back, 0 bases at V and 0 bases at J, with 13 bases in the middle. Per the germline V gene, CDR1 is LGHDT and CDR2 is YNNKEL (reference sequence).

This clonotype has only a few counts. The V and J genes are TRBV6-2 or TRBV6-3 and TRBJ2-7, with D possibly being TRBD2 (6 bases). V was cut by 0 bases and J by 2 bases, with 11 bases left in between. The germline V gene has CDR1 MNHEY and CDR2 SVGEGT. This CDR3 has 15 amino acids. The CDR3 region has the DNA TGTGCCAGCAGTTACTCAGGTCTAGCGCCCTACGAGCAGTACTTC. Protein product: CASSYSGLAPYEQYF.

This clonotype has a count of ten or more. The rearrangement joins TRBV2 to TRBJ2-1, with D perhaps matching TRBD2 (5 bases). The CDR3 sequence is 15 residues long. CDR1 is SNHLY, CDR2 FYNNEI, per germline. Trimming left V 2 bases short and J 6 bases short, with 14 bases between. The DNA for the CDR3 is TGTGCCAGCAGTGAATGGGTTAGCGACGGCAATGAGCAGTTCTTC. Translation gives CASSEWVSDGNEQFF.

Regarding this clonotype: One junction end does not reproduce the germline sequence, and a read error may be involved. The chain combines TRBV7-7 with TRBJ2-5; D is undetermined. The V gene's germline CDR1 is SSHAT and CDR2 FNYEAQ (reference sequence). The CDR3 is 14 amino acids. CDR3: CASSLGSRLETQYF. In DNA, the CDR3 is TGTGCTAGCAGCTTAGGGTCCCGCCTAGAGACCCAGTACTTC.

This chain uses TRBV6-5 with TRBJ1-4; 7 positions agree with TRBD1. The CDR3 is 15 amino acids. Germline-derived CDR1 and CDR2 are MNHEY and SVGAGI. V gave up 2 bases and J gave up 8 bases; unmatched junction bases: 8. The CDR3 DNA is TGTGCCAGCAGTTACCGGGACAGTCGGGGGGAAAAACTGTTTTTT. It is translated as CASSYRDSRGEKLFF.